Reported below is one T cell receptor beta chain. The antigen is undetermined. Measured with immunoSEQ multiplex PCR; TCRdb has only the in-frame clones, and not every one. Here the sample spans about 49,000 clones, 65% to 80% being singletons. The J segment lost 0 bases and the V segment lost 2 bases, leaving 0 bases of the junction unmatched. The CDR3 contains 14 residues. CDR1 and CDR2 (germline): SGHRS, YFSETQ. These data originate in a study of PD-1 blockade in mismatch repair-deficient tumors. About the research overall: Patients had over ten mismatch repair-deficient cancer types and were previously treated and progressing. Study findings and constraints: Tumor-resident clones, often absent from pretreatment blood, expanded after pembrolizumab and then contracted.

The TCR sequence derives from an adult with mismatch repair-deficient cancer. The chain employs TRBV5-1 and TRBJ2-5; 8 bases fit TRBD2. This material consisted of PBMCs, taken before pembrolizumab treatment. This CDR3 is CASSFSGDQETQYF. CDR3 sequence (DNA): TGCGCCAGCAGCTTTAGCGGGGACCAAGAGACCCAGTACTTC. The complete variable domain, with remaining parts taken from reference TRBV5-1 and TRBJ2-5, reads KAGVTQTPRYLIKTRGQQVTLSCSPISGHRSVSWYQQTPGQGLQFLFEYFSETQRNKGNFPGRFSGRQFSNSRSEMNVSTLELGDSALYLCASSFSGDQETQYFGPGTRLLVL.